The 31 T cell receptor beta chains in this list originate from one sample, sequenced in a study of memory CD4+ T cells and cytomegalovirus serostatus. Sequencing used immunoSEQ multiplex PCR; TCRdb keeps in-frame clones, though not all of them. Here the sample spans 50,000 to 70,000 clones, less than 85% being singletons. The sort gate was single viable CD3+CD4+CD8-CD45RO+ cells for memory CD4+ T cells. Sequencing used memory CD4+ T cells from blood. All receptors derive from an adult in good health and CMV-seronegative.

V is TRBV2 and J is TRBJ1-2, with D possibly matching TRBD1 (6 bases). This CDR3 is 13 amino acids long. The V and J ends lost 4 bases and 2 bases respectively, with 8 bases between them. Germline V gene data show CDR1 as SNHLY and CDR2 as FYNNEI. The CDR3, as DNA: TGTGCCAGCAGTGCCGACAGGAACTATGGCTACACCTTC. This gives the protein CASSADRNYGYTF.

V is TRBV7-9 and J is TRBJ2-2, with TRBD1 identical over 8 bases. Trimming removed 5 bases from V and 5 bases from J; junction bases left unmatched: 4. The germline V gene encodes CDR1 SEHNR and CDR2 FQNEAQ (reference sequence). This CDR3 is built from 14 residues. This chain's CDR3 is CASSPGQATGELFF. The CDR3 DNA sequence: TGTGCCAGCAGCCCGGGACAGGCAACCGGGGAGCTGTTTTTT.

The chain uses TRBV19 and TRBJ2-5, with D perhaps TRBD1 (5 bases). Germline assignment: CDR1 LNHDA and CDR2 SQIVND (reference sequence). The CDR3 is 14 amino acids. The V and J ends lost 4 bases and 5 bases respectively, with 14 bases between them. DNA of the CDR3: TGTGCCAGTAGTACGCAGGGAAGAGGCGAGACCCAGTACTTC. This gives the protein CASSTQGRGETQYF. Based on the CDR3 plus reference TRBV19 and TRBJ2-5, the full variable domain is DGGITQSPKYLFRKEGQNVTLSCEQNLNHDAMYWYRQDPGQGLRLIYYSQIVNDFQKGDIAEGYSVSREKKESFPLTVTSAQKNPTAFYLCASSTQGRGETQYFGPGTRLLVL.

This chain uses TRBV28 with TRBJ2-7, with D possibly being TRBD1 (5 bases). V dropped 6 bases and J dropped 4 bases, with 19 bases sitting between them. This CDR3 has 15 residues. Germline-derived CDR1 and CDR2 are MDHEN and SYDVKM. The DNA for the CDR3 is TGTGCCAGCAGCCCGGGTGGGGCCGAACGATACGAGCAGTACTTC. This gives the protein CASSPGGAERYEQYF.

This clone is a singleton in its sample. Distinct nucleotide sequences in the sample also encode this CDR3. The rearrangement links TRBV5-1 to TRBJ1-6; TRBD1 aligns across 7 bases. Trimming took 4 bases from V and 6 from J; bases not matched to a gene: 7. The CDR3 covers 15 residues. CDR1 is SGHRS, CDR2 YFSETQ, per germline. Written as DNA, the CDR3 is TGCGCCAGCAGCCTTAGACAGGGAGGTAATTCACCCCTCCACTTT. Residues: CASSLRQGGNSPLHF.

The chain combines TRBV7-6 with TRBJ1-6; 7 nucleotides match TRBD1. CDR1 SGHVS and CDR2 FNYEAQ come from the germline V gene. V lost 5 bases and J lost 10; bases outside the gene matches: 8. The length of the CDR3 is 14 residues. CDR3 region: CASSPRQGESPLHF. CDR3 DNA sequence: TGTGCCAGCAGCCCCCGACAGGGAGAATCACCCCTCCACTTT. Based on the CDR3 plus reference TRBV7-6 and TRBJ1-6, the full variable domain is GAGVSQSPRYKVTKRGQDVALRCDPISGHVSLYWYRQALGQGPEFLTYFNYEAQQDKSGLPNDRFSAERPEGSISTLTIQRTEQRDSAMYRCASSPRQGESPLHFGNGTRLTVT.

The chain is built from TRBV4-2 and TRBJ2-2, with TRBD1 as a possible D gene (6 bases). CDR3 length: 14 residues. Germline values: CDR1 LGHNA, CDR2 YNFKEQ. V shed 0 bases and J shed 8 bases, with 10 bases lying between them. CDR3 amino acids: CASSQEQGTGELFF. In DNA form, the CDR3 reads TGTGCCAGCAGCCAAGAACAGGGCACAGGGGAGCTGTTTTTT.

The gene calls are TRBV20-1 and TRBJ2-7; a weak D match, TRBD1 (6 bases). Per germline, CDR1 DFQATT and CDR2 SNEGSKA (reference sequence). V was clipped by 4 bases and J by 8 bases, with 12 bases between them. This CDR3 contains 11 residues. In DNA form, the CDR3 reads TGCAGTGCTACTTCCAGGGGTCAGCAGTACTTC. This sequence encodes CSATSRGQQYF.

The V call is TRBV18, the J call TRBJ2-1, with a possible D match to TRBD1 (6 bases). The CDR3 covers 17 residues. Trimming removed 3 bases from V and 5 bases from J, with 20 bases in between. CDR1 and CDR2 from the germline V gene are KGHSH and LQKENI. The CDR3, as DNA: TGTGCCAGCTCACCGCCGCAAGGGGGACCAAGCCACAATGAGCAGTTCTTC. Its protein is CASSPPQGGPSHNEQFF.

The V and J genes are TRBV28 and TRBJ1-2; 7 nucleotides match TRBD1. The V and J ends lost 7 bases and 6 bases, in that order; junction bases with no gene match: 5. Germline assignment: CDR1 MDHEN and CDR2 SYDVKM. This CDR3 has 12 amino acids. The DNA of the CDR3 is TGTGCCAGCAACCTCGGGACAGATGGCTACACCTTC. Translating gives CASNLGTDGYTF.

The CDR3: CASSFQRVDTGANVLTF. The CDR3 DNA reads TGTGCCAGCAGTTTCCAGCGGGTGGATACTGGGGCCAACGTCCTGACTTTC. The chain couples TRBV27 to TRBJ2-6; D might be TRBD2 (6 bases). The germline V and J ends were trimmed by 3 bases and 2 bases, with 14 bases remaining between them. The CDR3 has 17 residues. Germline-derived CDR1 and CDR2 are MNHEY and SMNVEV (reference sequence).

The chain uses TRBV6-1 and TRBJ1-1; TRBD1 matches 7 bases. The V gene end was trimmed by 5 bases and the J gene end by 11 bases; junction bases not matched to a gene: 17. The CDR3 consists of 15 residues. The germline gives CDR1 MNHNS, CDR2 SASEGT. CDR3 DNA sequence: TGTGCCAGCAGTAAAACGATGACAGGGCCAATGGAGGCTTTCTTT. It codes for CASSKTMTGPMEAFF.

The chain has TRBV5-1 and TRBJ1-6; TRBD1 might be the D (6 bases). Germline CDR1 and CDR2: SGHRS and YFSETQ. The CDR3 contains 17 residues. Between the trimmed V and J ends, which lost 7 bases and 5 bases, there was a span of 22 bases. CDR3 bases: TGCGCCAGCTCCCTCCGCCCGACAGGCCGTGATAATTCACCCCTCCACTTT. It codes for CASSLRPTGRDNSPLHF.

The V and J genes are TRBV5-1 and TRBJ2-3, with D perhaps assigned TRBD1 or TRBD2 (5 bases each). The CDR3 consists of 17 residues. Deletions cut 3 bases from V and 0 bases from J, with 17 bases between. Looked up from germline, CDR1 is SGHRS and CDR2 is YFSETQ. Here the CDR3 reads CASSSGQASTSTDTQYF. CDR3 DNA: TGCGCCAGCAGCTCGGGGCAGGCTTCAACTAGCACAGATACGCAGTATTTT.

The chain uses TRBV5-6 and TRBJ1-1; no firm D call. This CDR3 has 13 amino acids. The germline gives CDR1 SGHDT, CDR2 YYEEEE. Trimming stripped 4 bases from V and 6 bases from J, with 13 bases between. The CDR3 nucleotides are TGTGCCAGCAGCCCCCGAGTAGAACCTGAAGCTTTCTTT. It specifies CASSPRVEPEAFF.

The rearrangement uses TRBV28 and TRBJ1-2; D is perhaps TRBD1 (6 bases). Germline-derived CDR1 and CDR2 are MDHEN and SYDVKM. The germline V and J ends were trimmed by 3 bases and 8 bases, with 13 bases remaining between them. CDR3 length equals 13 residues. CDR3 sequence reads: CASSFGGRQGYTF. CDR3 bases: TGTGCCAGCAGTTTTGGGGGGCGTCAGGGCTACACCTTC.

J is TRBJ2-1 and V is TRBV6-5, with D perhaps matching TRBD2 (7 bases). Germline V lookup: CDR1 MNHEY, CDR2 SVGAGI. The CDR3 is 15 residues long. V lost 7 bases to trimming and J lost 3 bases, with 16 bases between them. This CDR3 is CASNRRGPVYNEQFF. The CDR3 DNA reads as TGTGCCAGCAACCGGCGGGGGCCAGTCTACAATGAGCAGTTCTTC.

The CDR3 DNA is TGTGCCAGCAGTGAGTCGGGAGGGCGCGATACGCAGTATTTT. Its translation: CASSESGGRDTQYF. The chain recombines TRBV6-4 with TRBJ2-3; 8 nucleotides line up with TRBD2. V lost 3 bases, J lost 6 bases, and 5 bases stayed unmatched. Germline CDR1 is MRHNA and CDR2 is SNTAGT. The CDR3 contains 14 residues.

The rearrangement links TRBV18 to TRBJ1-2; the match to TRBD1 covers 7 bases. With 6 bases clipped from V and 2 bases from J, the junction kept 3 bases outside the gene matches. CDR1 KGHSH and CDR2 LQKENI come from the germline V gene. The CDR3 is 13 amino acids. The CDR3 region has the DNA TGTGCCAGCTCCGACAGGGCGAACTATGGCTACACCTTC. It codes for CASSDRANYGYTF.

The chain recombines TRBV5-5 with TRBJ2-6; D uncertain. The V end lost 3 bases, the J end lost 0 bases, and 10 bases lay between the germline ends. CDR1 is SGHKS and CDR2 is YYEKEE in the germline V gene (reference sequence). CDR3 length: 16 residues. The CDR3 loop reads CASSWELVSGANVLTF. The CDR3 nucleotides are TGTGCCAGCAGCTGGGAATTGGTCTCTGGGGCCAACGTCCTGACTTTC.

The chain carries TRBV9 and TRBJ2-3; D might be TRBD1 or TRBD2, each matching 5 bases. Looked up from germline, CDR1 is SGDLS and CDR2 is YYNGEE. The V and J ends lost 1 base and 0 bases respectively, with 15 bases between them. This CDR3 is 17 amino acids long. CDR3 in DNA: TGTGCCAGCAGCGTAATTGGTAGTCGGGACAGCACAGATACGCAGTATTTT. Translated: CASSVIGSRDSTDTQYF.

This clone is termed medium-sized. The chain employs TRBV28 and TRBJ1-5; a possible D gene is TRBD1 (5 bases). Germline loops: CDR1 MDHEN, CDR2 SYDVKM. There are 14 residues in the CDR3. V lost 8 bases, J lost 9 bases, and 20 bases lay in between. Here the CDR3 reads CASQAPGASGPQHF. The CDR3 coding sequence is TGTGCCAGCCAGGCGCCCGGGGCGTCTGGGCCCCAGCATTTT.

The DNA of the CDR3 is TGTGCCAGCAGCTTGAACAGGGTTGGTGGCTACACCTTC. It codes for CASSLNRVGGYTF. This sequence joins TRBV5-6 and TRBJ1-2; maybe TRBD1 (6 bases). The V end lost 1 base, the J end lost 7 bases, and 11 bases lay between the germline ends. The CDR3 is 13 amino acids. Germline V CDR1 and CDR2: SGHDT, YYEEEE. Filled out from reference TRBV5-6 and TRBJ1-2, the complete variable domain reads DAGVTQSPTHLIKTRGQQVTLRCSPKSGHDTVSWYQQALGQGPQFIFQYYEEEERQRGNFPDRFSGHQFPNYSSELNVNALLLGDSALYLCASSLNRVGGYTFGSGTRLTVV.

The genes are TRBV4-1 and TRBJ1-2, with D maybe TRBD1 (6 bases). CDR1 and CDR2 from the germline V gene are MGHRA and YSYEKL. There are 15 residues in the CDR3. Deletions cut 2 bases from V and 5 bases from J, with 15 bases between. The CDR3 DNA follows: TGCGCCAGCAGCCAACAAATACAGGGAGGATATGGCTACACCTTC. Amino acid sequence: CASSQQIQGGYGYTF.

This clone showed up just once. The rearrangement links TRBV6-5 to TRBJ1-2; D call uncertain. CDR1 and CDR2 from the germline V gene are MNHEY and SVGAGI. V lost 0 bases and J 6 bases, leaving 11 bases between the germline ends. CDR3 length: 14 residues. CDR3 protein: CASSYSDGRNGYTF. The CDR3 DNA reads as TGTGCCAGCAGTTACTCGGACGGAAGGAATGGCTACACCTTC.

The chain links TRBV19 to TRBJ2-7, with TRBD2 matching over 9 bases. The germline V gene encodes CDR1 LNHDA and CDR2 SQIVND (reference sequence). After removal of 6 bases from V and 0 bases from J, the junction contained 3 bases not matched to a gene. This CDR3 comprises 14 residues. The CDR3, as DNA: TGTGCCAGTAGGACTAGCGGATCCTCCTACGAGCAGTACTTC. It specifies CASRTSGSSYEQYF.

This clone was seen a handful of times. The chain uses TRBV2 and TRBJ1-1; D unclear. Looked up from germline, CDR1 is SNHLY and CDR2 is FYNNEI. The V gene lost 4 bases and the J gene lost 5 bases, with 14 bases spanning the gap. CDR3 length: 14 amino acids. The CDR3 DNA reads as TGTGCCAGCAGTGGTCCGCCCCGGGAGACTGAAGCTTTCTTT. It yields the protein CASSGPPRETEAFF.

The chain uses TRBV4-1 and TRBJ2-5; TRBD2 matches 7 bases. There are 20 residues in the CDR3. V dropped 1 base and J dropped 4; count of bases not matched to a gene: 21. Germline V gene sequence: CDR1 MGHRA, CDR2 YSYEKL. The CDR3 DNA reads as TGCGCCAGCAGCCAAGTCGGCGGGAGACTTACCCGTAGGGCCGTAGAGACCCAGTACTTC. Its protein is CASSQVGGRLTRRAVETQYF.

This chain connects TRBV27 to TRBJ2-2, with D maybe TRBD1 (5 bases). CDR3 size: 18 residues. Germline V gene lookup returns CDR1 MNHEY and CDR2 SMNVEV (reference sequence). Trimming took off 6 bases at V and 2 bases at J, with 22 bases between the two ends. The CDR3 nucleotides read TGTGCCAGCAGCCCCAATGTTGGGCAGGGCGTAAACACCGGGGAGCTGTTTTTT. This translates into CASSPNVGQGVNTGELFF.

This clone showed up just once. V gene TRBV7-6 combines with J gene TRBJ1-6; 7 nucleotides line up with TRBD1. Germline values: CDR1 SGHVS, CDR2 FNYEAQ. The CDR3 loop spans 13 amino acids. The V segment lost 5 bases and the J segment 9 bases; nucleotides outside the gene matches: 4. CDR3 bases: TGTGCCAGCAGCGCGGGGACAGTTTCACCCCTCCACTTT. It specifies CASSAGTVSPLHF.

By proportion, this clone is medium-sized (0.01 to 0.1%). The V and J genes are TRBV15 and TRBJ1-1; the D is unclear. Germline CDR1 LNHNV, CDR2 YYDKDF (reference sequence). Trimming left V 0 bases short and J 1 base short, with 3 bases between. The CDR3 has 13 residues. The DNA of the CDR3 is TGTGCCACCAGCAGAGATACGAACACTGAAGCTTTCTTT. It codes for CATSRDTNTEAFF.